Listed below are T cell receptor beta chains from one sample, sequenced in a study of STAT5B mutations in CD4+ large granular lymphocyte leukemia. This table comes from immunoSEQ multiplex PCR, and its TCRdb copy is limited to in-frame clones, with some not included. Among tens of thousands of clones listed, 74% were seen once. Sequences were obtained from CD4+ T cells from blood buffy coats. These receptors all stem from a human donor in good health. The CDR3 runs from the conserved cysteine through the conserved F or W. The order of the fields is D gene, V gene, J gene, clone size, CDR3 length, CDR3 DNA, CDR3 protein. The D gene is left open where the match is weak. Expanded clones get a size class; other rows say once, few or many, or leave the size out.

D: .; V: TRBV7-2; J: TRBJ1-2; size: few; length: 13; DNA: TGTGCCAGCAGCTTACAGGGAGCGTATGGCTACACCTTC; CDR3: CASSLQGAYGYTF
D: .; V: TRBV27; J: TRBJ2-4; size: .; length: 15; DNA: TGTGCCAGCAGTCAGACAGGTGTAGCCAAAAACATTCAGTACTTC; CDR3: CASSQTGVAKNIQYF
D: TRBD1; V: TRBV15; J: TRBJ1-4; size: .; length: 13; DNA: TGTGCCACCGAAAACAGGGGTAATGAAAAACTGTTTTTT; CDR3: CATENRGNEKLFF
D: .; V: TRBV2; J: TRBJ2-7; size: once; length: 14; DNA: TGTGCCAGCAGGGGGCCCCGCGACTCCTACGAGCAGTACTTC; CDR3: CASRGPRDSYEQYF
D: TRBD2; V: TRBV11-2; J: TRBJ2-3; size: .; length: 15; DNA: TGTGCCAGCAGCTTCCAGCGGGGGAGCACAGATACGCAGTATTTT; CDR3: CASSFQRGSTDTQYF
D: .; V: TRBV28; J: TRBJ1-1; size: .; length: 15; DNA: TGTGCCATCCTCATCGCCGGACGGTATGTCACTGAAGCTTTCTTT; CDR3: CAILIAGRYVTEAFF
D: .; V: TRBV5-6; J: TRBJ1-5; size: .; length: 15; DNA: TGTGCCAGCAGCAAACAGGTTCGGGACAATCAGCCCCAGCATTTT; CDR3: CASSKQVRDNQPQHF
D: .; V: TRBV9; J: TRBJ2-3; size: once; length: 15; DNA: TGTGCCAGCAGCGGGGGAGGACACAGCACAGATACGCAGTATTTT; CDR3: CASSGGGHSTDTQYF
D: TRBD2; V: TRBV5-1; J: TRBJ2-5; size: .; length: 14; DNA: TGCGCCAGCAGCCCCGGGAGGGGGGGAGAGACCCAGTACTTC; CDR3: CASSPGRGGETQYF
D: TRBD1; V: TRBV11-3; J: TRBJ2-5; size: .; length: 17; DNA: TGTGCCAGCAGCTTAGGCGGGACAGGGGCCTTCCAAGAGACCCAGTACTTC; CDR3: CASSLGGTGAFQETQYF
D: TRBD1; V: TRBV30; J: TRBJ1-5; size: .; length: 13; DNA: TGTGCCTGGAGTGGGGACAGTAATCAGCCCCAGCATTTT; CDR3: CAWSGDSNQPQHF
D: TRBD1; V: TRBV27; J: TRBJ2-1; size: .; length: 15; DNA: TGTGCCATCAGCAGGGGGTCGGGGAGTAACAATGAGCAGTTCTTC; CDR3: CAISRGSGSNNEQFF
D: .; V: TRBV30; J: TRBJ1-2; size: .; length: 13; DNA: TGTGCCTGGAGTGTTTTGCAGACCTATGGCTACACCTTC; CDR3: CAWSVLQTYGYTF
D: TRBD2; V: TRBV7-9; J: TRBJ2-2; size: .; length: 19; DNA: TGTGCCAGCAGCGTTTTAGGACTAGCGGGGATGACCAACACCGGGGAGCTGTTTTTT; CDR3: CASSVLGLAGMTNTGELFF
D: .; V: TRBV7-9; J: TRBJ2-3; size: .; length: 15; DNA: TGTGCCAGCAGCCCCGGGGAGGGGGCGCGTGATACGCAGTATTTT; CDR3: CASSPGEGARDTQYF
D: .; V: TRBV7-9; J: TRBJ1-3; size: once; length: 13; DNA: TGTGCCAGCGGCACCCGAGAAGGAAACACCATATATTTT; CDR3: CASGTREGNTIYF
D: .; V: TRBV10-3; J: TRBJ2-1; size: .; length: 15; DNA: TGTGCCATCAGTGAGGGGGCAGTCCATTACAATGAGCAGTTCTTC; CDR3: CAISEGAVHYNEQFF
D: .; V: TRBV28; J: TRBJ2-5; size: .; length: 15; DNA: TGTGCCAGCAGCTCCCCCCCGACAGGAAAAGAGACCCAGTACTTC; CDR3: CASSSPPTGKETQYF
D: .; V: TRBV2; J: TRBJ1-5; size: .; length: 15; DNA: TGTGCCAGCAGTGAAGCGCTTTATAGGAATCAGCCCCAGCATTTT; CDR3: CASSEALYRNQPQHF
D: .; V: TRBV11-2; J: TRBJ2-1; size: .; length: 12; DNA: TGTGCCAGCAGCCTTCAAACAAACGAGCAGTTCTTC; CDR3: CASSLQTNEQFF
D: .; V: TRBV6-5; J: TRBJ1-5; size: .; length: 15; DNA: TGTGCCAGCAGTCCCCCCGGGGGGGGGTCCGGGGCCCAGCATTTT; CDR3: CASSPPGGGSGAQHF
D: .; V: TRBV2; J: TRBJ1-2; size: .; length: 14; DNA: TGTGCCAGCAGTAAGGAAGGGGTGAACTATGGCTACACCTTC; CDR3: CASSKEGVNYGYTF
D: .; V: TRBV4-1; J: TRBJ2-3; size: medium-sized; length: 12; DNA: TGCGCCAGCAGCGAGGGAACAGATACGCAGTATTTT; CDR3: CASSEGTDTQYF
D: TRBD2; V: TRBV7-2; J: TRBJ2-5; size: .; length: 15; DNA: TGTGCCAGCAGCCCCCTGCGGGGGGGACAAGAGACCCAGTACTTC; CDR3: CASSPLRGGQETQYF
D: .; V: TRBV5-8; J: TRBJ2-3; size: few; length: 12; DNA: TGTGCCAGCAGCTTGGGGCGCGATACGCAGTATTTT; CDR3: CASSLGRDTQYF
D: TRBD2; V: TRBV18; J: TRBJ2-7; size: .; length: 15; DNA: TGTGCCAGCTCACCAGCAAATAGCGGGAGATACGAGCAGTACTTC; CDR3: CASSPANSGRYEQYF
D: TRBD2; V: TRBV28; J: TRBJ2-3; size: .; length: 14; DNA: TGTGCCAGCAGTTTTTCACTAGCGTTAAATACGCAGTATTTT; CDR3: CASSFSLALNTQYF
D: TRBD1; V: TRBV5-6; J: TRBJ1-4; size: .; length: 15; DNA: TGTGCCAGCAGCTTGGGGAGGACAGGGGAAAGAAAACTGTTTTTT; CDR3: CASSLGRTGERKLFF
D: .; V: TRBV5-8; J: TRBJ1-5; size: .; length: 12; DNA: TGTGCCAGCAGCCCTATTGATCAGCCCCAGCATTTT; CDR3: CASSPIDQPQHF
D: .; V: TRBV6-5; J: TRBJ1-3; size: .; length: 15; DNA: TGTGCCAGCAGTTACACCGGGACCTCTGGAAACACCATATATTTT; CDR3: CASSYTGTSGNTIYF
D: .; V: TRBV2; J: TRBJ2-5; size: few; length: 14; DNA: TGTGCCAGCAGTGAGGGCCGCAATGGGGAGACCCAGTACTTC; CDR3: CASSEGRNGETQYF
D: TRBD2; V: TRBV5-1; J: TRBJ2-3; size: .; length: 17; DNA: TGCGCCAGCAGCTCGGGACTAGCGGGGGGGATCACAGATACGCAGTATTTT; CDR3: CASSSGLAGGITDTQYF
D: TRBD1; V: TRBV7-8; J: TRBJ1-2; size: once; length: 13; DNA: TGTGCCAGCAGCTTAGGACAGGGGTATGGCTACACCTTC; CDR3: CASSLGQGYGYTF
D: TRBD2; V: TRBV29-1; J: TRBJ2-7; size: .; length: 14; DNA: TGCAGCGTTCTTTTGGGACTAGCGGATTACGAGCAGTACTTC; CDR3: CSVLLGLADYEQYF
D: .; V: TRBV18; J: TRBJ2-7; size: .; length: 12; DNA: TGTGCCAGCTCACCGGACAAGTACGAGCAGTACTTC; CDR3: CASSPDKYEQYF
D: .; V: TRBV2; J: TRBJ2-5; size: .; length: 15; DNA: TGTGCCAGCACCCCCCGGAGCTATCCTAGGGAGACCCAGTACTTC; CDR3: CASTPRSYPRETQYF
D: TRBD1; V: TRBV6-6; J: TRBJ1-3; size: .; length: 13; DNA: TGTGCCAGCAGAGCATACAGGGGGAACACCATATATTTT; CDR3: CASRAYRGNTIYF
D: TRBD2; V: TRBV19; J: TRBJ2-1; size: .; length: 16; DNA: TGTGCCAGTACCTATGGTAGCGGGAGGGTATACAATGAGCAGTTCTTC; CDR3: CASTYGSGRVYNEQFF
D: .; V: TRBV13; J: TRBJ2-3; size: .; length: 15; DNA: TGTGCCAGCAGCTTAGGCGGCAGGGTCACAGATACGCAGTATTTT; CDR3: CASSLGGRVTDTQYF